The 13 T cell receptor beta chains reported below all come from one sample, sequenced in a study of blood T cell repertoires in COVID-19. The repertoire was sequenced with immunoSEQ multiplex PCR; TCRdb's copy has only in-frame clones and lacks some. The table has fewer than 200,000 clones, 76% seen once. Sequencing was performed on peripheral blood. Every receptor here comes from a woman aged 50 to 65 with active or convalescent COVID-19.

This clone came up a few times. The CDR3 DNA is TGTGCCTGGAGTAAGGGACAGAGAAATTCACCCCTCCACTTT. Translating gives CAWSKGQRNSPLHF. The chain is built from TRBV30 and TRBJ1-6, with 7 bases aligning to TRBD1. CDR3 length: 14 amino acids. V lost 2 bases to trimming and J lost 7 bases; unmatched junction nucleotides: 5. Germline loops: CDR1 GTSNPN, CDR2 SVGIG (reference sequence).

This chain connects TRBV18 to TRBJ1-2; possible D gene TRBD1, 6 bases. The CDR3 length is 13 residues. CDR1 is KGHSH and CDR2 is LQKENI in the germline V gene. V was clipped by 6 bases and J by 4 bases, with 12 bases between them. DNA for the CDR3: TGTGCCAGCTCCGAACTACAGGGCTATGGCTACACCTTC. Its protein product is CASSELQGYGYTF.

This chain connects TRBV6-6 to TRBJ2-7; the D gene is possibly TRBD2 (5 bases). The ends were cut back, 10 bases at V and 0 bases at J, with 16 bases in the middle. The CDR3 extends over 14 amino acids. Per the germline V gene, CDR1 is MNHNY and CDR2 is SVGAGI (reference sequence). The CDR3 DNA is TGTGCCACCTCGGACTCACCTAGCTCCTACGAGCAGTACTTC. Translation: CATSDSPSSYEQYF.

The chain combines TRBV19 with TRBJ2-1; a weak D match, TRBD1 (5 bases). The CDR3 sequence is 14 residues long. Germline values: CDR1 LNHDA, CDR2 SQIVND (reference sequence). V was trimmed by 2 bases and J by 7 bases, leaving 12 bases between them. The CDR3 loop is CASSIRGGRNEQFF. In nucleotides, the CDR3 is TGTGCCAGTAGTATAAGGGGCGGACGGAATGAGCAGTTCTTC.

V is TRBV18 and J is TRBJ1-2; 7 nucleotides match TRBD1. The V and J ends lost 3 bases and 4 bases, in that order; junction bases with no gene match: 5. The CDR3 sequence is 14 residues long. Germline CDR1 and CDR2: KGHSH and LQKENI. CDR3 bases: TGTGCCAGCTCACCTGGACAGGACCTCTATGGCTACACCTTC. Its translation is CASSPGQDLYGYTF.

This chain connects TRBV20-1 to TRBJ2-5, with D possibly matching TRBD1 (6 bases). CDR1 DFQATT and CDR2 SNEGSKA come from the germline V gene (reference sequence). V was cut by 3 bases and J by 5 bases, with 16 bases left in between. CDR3 length: 14 amino acids. CDR3 in amino acids: CSASPGQFGETQYF. The CDR3, as DNA: TGCAGTGCTAGTCCCGGACAGTTCGGGGAGACCCAGTACTTC.

The chain links TRBV19 to TRBJ1-2; TRBD1 matches at 9 bases. The length of the CDR3 is 16 residues. The V gene's germline CDR1 is LNHDA and CDR2 SQIVND (reference sequence). With 5 bases clipped from V and 9 bases from J, the junction kept 16 bases outside the gene matches. The CDR3 DNA is TGTGCCAGTAGTCCAGGTCCCGGGACAGGGTTCTGGAGCTACACCTTC. Translated: CASSPGPGTGFWSYTF. Full variable domain (rest looked up from reference TRBV19 and TRBJ1-2): DGGITQSPKYLFRKEGQNVTLSCEQNLNHDAMYWYRQDPGQGLRLIYYSQIVNDFQKGDIAEGYSVSREKKESFPLTVTSAQKNPTAFYLCASSPGPGTGFWSYTFGSGTRLTVV.

The gene calls are TRBV15 and TRBJ2-5; 10 bases match TRBD2. CDR1 and CDR2 (germline): LNHNV, YYDKDF (reference sequence). This CDR3 has 17 amino acids. Trimming at V came to 0 bases and at J to 5 bases, leaving 9 bases not matched to a gene. CDR3 DNA: TGTGCCACCAGCAGAGATCTCTCTAGCGGGAGCGAGGAGACCCAGTACTTC. Its protein is CATSRDLSSGSEETQYF.

This clone appeared a single time. The DNA of the CDR3 is TGTGCCACCAGTCGACAGGGATATGGCTACACCTTC. Its translation: CATSRQGYGYTF. The rearrangement uses TRBV24-1 and TRBJ1-2, with TRBD1 matching over 7 bases. Per germline, CDR1 KGHDR and CDR2 SFDVKD. V lost 6 bases, J lost 5 bases, and 2 bases stayed unmatched. The CDR3 runs 12 residues.

The CDR3 sequence: CASSVDPGKSGNTIYF. The CDR3 DNA sequence: TGTGCCAGCAGCGTAGACCCAGGGAAGTCGGGAAACACCATATATTTT. The chain uses TRBV9 and TRBJ1-3, with D perhaps matching TRBD1 (5 bases). CDR1 and CDR2 (germline): SGDLS, YYNGEE. The CDR3 length is 16 residues. V was trimmed by 0 bases and J by 4 bases, leaving 14 bases between them.

This sequence joins TRBV7-2 and TRBJ1-5; D may be TRBD1 (5 bases). The CDR3 has 15 residues. V was clipped by 5 bases and J by 1 base, with 12 bases between them. The V gene's germline CDR1 is SGHTA and CDR2 FQGNSA. The CDR3 sequence is CASSPLGGSNQPQHF. The CDR3 DNA sequence: TGTGCCAGCAGCCCCCTCGGGGGAAGCAATCAGCCCCAGCATTTT. Full variable domain (rest looked up from reference TRBV7-2 and TRBJ1-5): GAGVSQSPSNKVTEKGKDVELRCDPISGHTALYWYRQSLGQGLEFLIYFQGNSAPDKSGLPSDRFSAERTGGSVSTLTIQRTQQEDSAVYLCASSPLGGSNQPQHFGDGTRLSIL.

The rearrangement links TRBV7-9 to TRBJ1-2, with TRBD1 as a possible D gene (5 bases). CDR3 length: 17 residues. The V gene lost 2 bases and the J gene lost 4 bases, with 20 bases spanning the gap. From germline, CDR1 is SEHNR and CDR2 FQNEAQ (reference sequence). CDR3 DNA: TGTGCCAGCAGCTTATTTCAGCAGGGCCATCTGGGCTATGGCTACACCTTC. This gives the protein CASSLFQQGHLGYGYTF.

The gene calls are TRBV29-1 and TRBJ1-2; 7 bases align to TRBD1. V trimming: 7 bases; J trimming: 3 bases; junction bases outside the gene matches: 5. The CDR3 consists of 12 residues. Germline values: CDR1 SQVTM, CDR2 ANQGSEA. Written as DNA, the CDR3 is TGCAGCGGCCTCGGGACAGACTATGGCTACACCTTC. Translated: CSGLGTDYGYTF.